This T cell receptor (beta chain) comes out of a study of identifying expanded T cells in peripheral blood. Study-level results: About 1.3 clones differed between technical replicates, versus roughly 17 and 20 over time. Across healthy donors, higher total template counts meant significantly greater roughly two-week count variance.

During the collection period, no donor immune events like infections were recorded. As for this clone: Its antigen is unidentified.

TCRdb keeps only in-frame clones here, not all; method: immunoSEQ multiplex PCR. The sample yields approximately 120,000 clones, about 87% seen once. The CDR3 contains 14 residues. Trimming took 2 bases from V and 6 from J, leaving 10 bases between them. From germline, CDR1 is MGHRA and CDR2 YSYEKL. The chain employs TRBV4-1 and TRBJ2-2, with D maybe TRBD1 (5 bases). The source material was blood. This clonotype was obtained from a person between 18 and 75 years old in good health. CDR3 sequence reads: CASSQWGPSGELFF. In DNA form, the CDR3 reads TGCGCCAGCAGCCAATGGGGCCCTTCCGGGGAGCTGTTTTTT.